This is a list of T cell receptor beta chains from one sample in a study of blood T cells in healthy people across ages. MiXCR, applied by TCRdb to the 5' RACE reads, yields one record per CDR3 protein. The sample lists around 1,000,000 distinct CDR3 sequences; about 23% were seen once. This same sample was also part of a study on T cells of mothers and their children.

Sequenced input: blood. The receptors were sampled from a girl aged 2 to 9 in good health. Each CDR3 is given with its conserved first and last residue. The order of the fields is clone size, J gene, V gene, D gene, CDR3 protein, CDR3 DNA. A D gene is named only where the DNA matches it firmly. Where a row states a size, it is once, few, many or the class of an expanded clone; other rows omit it.

>NA|TRBJ2-6|TRBV7-6|TRBD2
CASSYRAGGSSGANVLTF
TGTGCCAGCAGCTACCGAGCGGGGGGGTCCTCTGGGGCCAACGTCCTGACTTTC
>NA|TRBJ2-3|TRBV4-3|NA
CASSQDLGLGPDTQYF
TGCGCCAGCAGCCAAGATCTGGGGCTAGGCCCAGATACGCAGTATTTT
>NA|TRBJ1-4|TRBV7-9|NA
CASSFSSGISTNEKLFF
TGTGCCAGCAGCTTTTCATCCGGGATATCAACTAATGAAAAACTGTTTTTT
>NA|TRBJ1-6|TRBV6-5|NA
CASSDRRDSPLHF
TGTGCCAGCAGCGACAGGAGGGATTCACCCCTCCACTTT
>few|TRBJ1-4|TRBV7-9|NA
CASSLSGLNEKLFF
TGTGCCAGCAGCTTATCAGGCCTAAATGAAAAACTGTTTTTT
>few|TRBJ1-1|TRBV12-3/TRBV12-4|NA
CASSPIEGTLNTEAFF
TGTGCCAGCAGTCCGATCGAAGGGACCTTGAACACTGAAGCTTTCTTT
>few|TRBJ2-1|TRBV9|NA
CASRRTGYNEQFF
TGTGCCAGCAGGAGAACAGGGTACAATGAGCAGTTCTTC
>NA|TRBJ1-6|TRBV19|NA
CASSIEASNSPLHF
TGTGCCAGTAGTATTGAAGCATCAAATTCACCCCTCCACTTT
>NA|TRBJ1-1|TRBV20-1|NA
CSARNGSTEAFF
TGCAGTGCTAGAAATGGGAGCACTGAAGCTTTCTTT
>few|TRBJ2-5|TRBV6-2/TRBV6-3|TRBD2
CACGGQETQYF
TGTGCCTGCGGGGGCCAAGAGACCCAGTACTTC
>NA|TRBJ2-1|TRBV12-3/TRBV12-4|NA
CASSFAGPYNEQFF
TGTGCCAGCAGTTTCGCGGGGCCCTACAATGAGCAGTTCTTC
>few|TRBJ2-5|TRBV29-1|NA
CSGSPQQGQAETQYF
TGCAGCGGCAGCCCCCAACAGGGCCAGGCGGAGACCCAGTACTTC
>NA|TRBJ1-2|TRBV7-9|NA
CASTNGTSPTF
TGTGCCAGCACCAACGGCACCTCGCCCACCTTC
>NA|TRBJ2-5|TRBV6-1|NA
CASSDVMGPQETQYF
TGTGCCAGCAGTGATGTTATGGGGCCCCAAGAGACCCAGTACTTC
>NA|TRBJ2-7|TRBV3-1|TRBD1
CASSQVAQGQDEQYF
TGTGCCAGCAGCCAAGTGGCACAGGGGCAGGACGAGCAGTACTTC